Below, 27 T cell receptor beta chains from the same sample are listed, as sequenced in a study of OX40 agonist ivuxolimab in advanced cancers. The protocol was immunoSEQ multiplex PCR, while the TCRdb copy is restricted to in-frame clones and leaves out a portion. The sample comprises roughly 92,000 clones, approximately 80% of which are singletons, and roughly 5.5% rests with the top ten. The sequencing used CD4+ or CD8+ T cells sorted from blood, collected in a trial of the OX40 agonist ivuxolimab. These receptors were taken from an adult with an advanced solid tumor such as melanoma, head and neck, liver or kidney cancer.

The chain combines TRBV7-9 with TRBJ2-7; D gene ambiguous. The CDR3 is 12 amino acids. The V end was cut by 4 bases, the J end by 6 bases, with 10 bases between. The germline V gene encodes CDR1 SEHNR and CDR2 FQNEAQ (reference sequence). The CDR3 bases are TGTGCCAGCAGCTGGGATGGCGTCGAGCAGTACTTC. It specifies CASSWDGVEQYF.

Concerning this clone: At the DNA level, this CDR3 is encoded by other sequences in the same sample as well. The chain uses TRBV19 and TRBJ2-5; 10 bases agree with TRBD1. V shed 3 bases and J 5 bases; nucleotides not matched to a gene: 6. This CDR3 has 15 residues. CDR1 and CDR2 from the germline V gene are LNHDA and SQIVND (reference sequence). The CDR3 loop is CASSILGQGKETQYF. CDR3 nucleotides: TGTGCCAGTAGTATCTTGGGACAGGGGAAGGAGACCCAGTACTTC.

The sample holds a few counts of this clone. This rearrangement joins TRBV6-6 to TRBJ1-5, with 9 bases aligning to TRBD1. The CDR3 length is 13 residues. Trimming took 5 bases from V and 6 from J; bases not matched to a gene: 2. Germline CDR1 and CDR2: MNHNY and SVGAGI (reference sequence). CDR3 sequence: CASSDRGGQPQHF. CDR3 DNA sequence: TGTGCCAGCAGTGACAGGGGGGGTCAGCCCCAGCATTTT.

This chain links TRBV7-2 with TRBJ2-7; D may be TRBD1 or TRBD2 (7 bases each). Germline-derived CDR1 and CDR2 are SGHTA and FQGNSA. Trimming removed 4 bases at V and 7 bases at J, with 14 bases between. The CDR3 is made up of 13 amino acids. The CDR3 DNA reads TGTGCCAGCAGCTCGGACAGGACTAGAGAGCAGTACTTC. Residues: CASSSDRTREQYF.

The V and J genes are TRBV12-5 and TRBJ2-7, with TRBD1 identical over 9 bases. The length of the CDR3 is 16 residues. In germline, CDR1 is LGHNT, CDR2 FRNRAP. Trimming cost V 1 base and J 2 bases; bases outside gene matches: 6. The chain's CDR3 is CASGLASGTGPYEQYF. In nucleotides, the CDR3 is TGTGCTAGTGGTTTGGCAAGTGGGACAGGGCCCTACGAGCAGTACTTC.

The chain couples TRBV19 to TRBJ2-7; 7 nucleotides agree with TRBD1. The germline CDR1 and CDR2 sequences are LNHDA and SQIVND (reference sequence). The CDR3 contains 13 residues. J gave up 5 bases and V 7 bases, and 8 bases lay outside the gene matches. The chain's CDR3 is CASISGQDHEQYF. The CDR3 DNA follows: TGTGCCAGTATATCAGGACAGGACCACGAGCAGTACTTC.

The V and J genes are TRBV6-5 and TRBJ2-3; D not certain. The CDR3 covers 15 residues. CDR1 and CDR2 (germline): MNHEY, SVGAGI. V lost 6 bases and J 4 bases, leaving 17 bases between the germline ends. CDR3 loop: CASRMITDKADTQYF. CDR3 DNA: TGTGCCAGCAGGATGATCACAGATAAGGCAGATACGCAGTATTTT.

The chain carries TRBV29-1 and TRBJ2-7, with 8 bases that match TRBD1. CDR3 length: 12 amino acids. Per the germline V gene, CDR1 is SQVTM and CDR2 is ANQGSEA. Trimming cost V 7 bases and J 5 bases; bases outside gene matches: 7. Here the CDR3 reads CSGWTGNDEQYF. The CDR3 region has the DNA TGCAGCGGCTGGACAGGGAACGACGAGCAGTACTTC.

This chain connects TRBV7-8 to TRBJ2-4, with 11 bases that match TRBD2. Germline CDR1 reads SGHVS; CDR2 reads FQNEAQ. Trimming at V came to 4 bases and at J to 5 bases, leaving 10 bases not matched to a gene. The CDR3 extends over 17 amino acids. The CDR3 loop reads CASSWGLAVSPENIQYF. The CDR3 DNA follows: TGTGCCAGCAGCTGGGGACTAGCGGTATCGCCCGAAAACATTCAGTACTTC.

V is TRBV6-1 and J is TRBJ1-1; 10 bases agree with TRBD1. Looked up from germline, CDR1 is MNHNS and CDR2 is SASEGT. The CDR3 covers 14 residues. Trimming took 5 bases from V and 6 from J; bases not matched to a gene: 6. The CDR3 sequence is CASSRDRGLAEAFF. CDR3 nucleotides: TGTGCCAGCAGTCGGGACAGGGGTTTGGCTGAAGCTTTCTTT.

This chain joins TRBV11-1 and TRBJ1-3; tentatively, D is TRBD1 (5 bases). The V gene's germline CDR1 is SGHAT and CDR2 FQDESV (reference sequence). The CDR3 spans 16 residues. V was cut by 4 bases and J by 2 bases, with 15 bases left in between. CDR3 DNA: TGTGCCAGCAGCTCTCGCCTGGGGGGAACTGGAAACACCATATATTTT. Translated, it gives CASSSRLGGTGNTIYF.

The chain recombines TRBV27 with TRBJ1-5, with D possibly TRBD1 on 6 matching bases. CDR1 MNHEY and CDR2 SMNVEV come from the germline V gene (reference sequence). V shed 2 bases and J shed 5 bases, with 10 bases lying between them. The CDR3 is made up of 14 amino acids. This CDR3 reads CASSLGQGHQPQHF. DNA for the CDR3: TGTGCCAGCAGTTTAGGGCAGGGGCATCAGCCCCAGCATTTT.

This sequence joins TRBV11-2 and TRBJ2-3; D ambiguous. Germline V gives CDR1 SGHAT, CDR2 FQNNGV. V was trimmed by 3 bases and J by 0 bases, leaving 4 bases between them. This CDR3 comprises 13 residues. As DNA, the CDR3 is TGTGCCAGCAGCTTCGCTAGCACAGATACGCAGTATTTT. This encodes CASSFASTDTQYF.

The chain combines TRBV19 with TRBJ2-1; D is undetermined. Trimming pared 1 base from V and 8 bases from J, leaving 6 bases between. The germline V gene has CDR1 LNHDA and CDR2 SQIVND (reference sequence). This CDR3 contains 12 residues. The CDR3 loop is CASSIAAHEQFF. The CDR3 DNA is TGTGCCAGTAGTATAGCAGCCCATGAGCAGTTCTTC.

This chain uses TRBV2 with TRBJ2-5; perhaps TRBD2 as D (5 bases). Germline V gene sequence: CDR1 SNHLY, CDR2 FYNNEI. The CDR3 is made up of 13 amino acids. V lost 8 bases and J lost 7, with 17 bases in between. The CDR3: CASQYSPDWTQYF. The CDR3, as DNA: TGTGCCAGCCAATACAGCCCGGACTGGACCCAGTACTTC.

The chain carries TRBV7-9 and TRBJ1-4, with D uncertain. The CDR3 consists of 14 residues. CDR1 is SEHNR, CDR2 FQNEAQ, per germline (reference sequence). V was pared by 5 bases and J by 5 bases, with 12 bases between. The CDR3 region is CASSVGLVNEKLFF. CDR3 DNA sequence: TGTGCCAGCAGCGTGGGTCTTGTAAATGAAAAACTGTTTTTT.

The chain employs TRBV6-5 and TRBJ1-6, with TRBD1 as a possible D gene (5 bases). The V end lost 9 bases, the J end lost 8 bases, and 14 bases lay between the germline ends. The CDR3 spans 13 residues. Germline loops: CDR1 MNHEY, CDR2 SVGAGI. The DNA for the CDR3 is TGTGCCAGTAGACGGGGGACGGATTCACCCCTCCACTTT. It codes for CASRRGTDSPLHF.

This chain joins TRBV29-1 and TRBJ1-4, with D possibly matching TRBD1 (6 bases). The length of the CDR3 is 13 residues. V was clipped by 7 bases and J by 4 bases, with 13 bases between them. CDR1 is SQVTM and CDR2 is ANQGSEA in the germline V gene. CDR3 coding DNA: TGCAGCGCCAACAGGGACTTTAATGAAAAACTGTTTTTT. As protein: CSANRDFNEKLFF.

The chain joins TRBV6-6 to TRBJ2-3; 10 bases fit TRBD2. There are 13 residues in the CDR3. J was trimmed by 4 bases and V by 7 bases; bases with no gene match: 2. Germline loops: CDR1 MNHNY, CDR2 SVGAGI (reference sequence). CDR3: CASTLAGADTQYF. The DNA of the CDR3 is TGTGCCAGCACTCTAGCGGGAGCAGATACGCAGTATTTT.

This chain joins TRBV5-1 and TRBJ1-1; the match to TRBD1 covers 9 bases. Germline V lookup: CDR1 SGHRS, CDR2 YFSETQ. With 4 bases clipped from V and 8 bases from J, the junction kept 3 bases outside the gene matches. This CDR3 contains 12 residues. The CDR3 DNA reads as TGCGCCAGCAGCCGAGGACAGGGGGAAGCTTTCTTT. Protein: CASSRGQGEAFF.

The chain carries TRBV7-2 and TRBJ1-1; 9 nucleotides line up with TRBD1. This CDR3 spans 14 amino acids. Looked up from germline, CDR1 is SGHTA and CDR2 is FQGNSA. V dropped 5 bases and J dropped 1; count of bases not matched to a gene: 2. CDR3 amino acids: CASSLQGANTEAFF. The CDR3 DNA reads TGTGCCAGCAGCCTACAGGGGGCGAACACTGAAGCTTTCTTT.

V gene TRBV25-1 combines with J gene TRBJ2-3, with 8 bases fitting TRBD1. From germline, CDR1 is MGHDK and CDR2 SYGVNS. The CDR3 covers 16 residues. V lost 1 base, J lost 1 base, and 4 bases stayed unmatched. The CDR3 is CASSEFGTGGTDTQYF. In DNA, the CDR3 is TGTGCCAGCAGTGAATTTGGGACAGGAGGCACAGATACGCAGTATTTT.

The chain combines TRBV7-6 with TRBJ2-5; 7 bases line up with TRBD1. V was pared by 2 bases and J by 2 bases, with 2 bases of the junction left unmatched. CDR1 is SGHVS, CDR2 FNYEAQ, per germline. This CDR3 has 14 amino acids. The CDR3 bases are TGTGCCAGCAGCTTATCGGGACAGCAAGAGACCCAGTACTTC. It encodes CASSLSGQQETQYF. The whole variable domain, remainder taken from reference TRBV7-6 and TRBJ2-5, is GAGVSQSPRYKVTKRGQDVALRCDPISGHVSLYWYRQALGQGPEFLTYFNYEAQQDKSGLPNDRFSAERPEGSISTLTIQRTEQRDSAMYRCASSLSGQQETQYFGPGTRLLVL.

The table lists this clone with a few counts. V usage is TRBV29-1 and J usage is TRBJ2-3; no clear D gene. In germline, CDR1 is SQVTM, CDR2 ANQGSEA. Deletions cut 6 bases from V and 2 bases from J, with 6 bases between. CDR3 length: 11 residues. DNA for the CDR3: TGCAGCGTCTCCCACACAGATACGCAGTATTTT. Its protein product is CSVSHTDTQYF.

The chain has TRBV6-5 and TRBJ1-2; D is unclear. Germline V gene lookup returns CDR1 MNHEY and CDR2 SVGAGI. V lost 4 bases, J lost 5 bases, and 8 bases lay in between. This CDR3 has 12 amino acids. CDR3: CASSLSGYGYTF. The DNA of the CDR3 is TGTGCCAGCAGTTTAAGTGGGTATGGCTACACCTTC.

V and J are TRBV11-2 and TRBJ1-2; D is possibly TRBD1 (6 bases). The V gene's germline CDR1 is SGHAT and CDR2 FQNNGV. Trimming took off 3 bases at V and 5 bases at J, with 19 bases between the two ends. This CDR3 has 16 residues. The CDR3 sequence is CASSFPPTGGRYGYTF. CDR3 nucleotide sequence: TGTGCCAGCAGCTTCCCACCGACAGGAGGGAGGTATGGCTACACCTTC. Variable domain in full (rest from reference TRBV11-2 and TRBJ1-2): EAGVAQSPRYKIIEKRQSVAFWCNPISGHATLYWYQQILGQGPKLLIQFQNNGVVDDSQLPKDRFSAERLKGVDSTLKIQPAKLEDSAVYLCASSFPPTGGRYGYTFGSGTRLTVV.

The chain combines TRBV19 with TRBJ1-1; 7 positions match TRBD1. The CDR3 is 16 amino acids. Germline loops: CDR1 LNHDA, CDR2 SQIVND (reference sequence). The trim removed 7 bases at V and 0 bases at J, leaving 11 bases unmatched. The CDR3 loop is CASISQGGRMNTEAFF. CDR3 sequence (DNA): TGTGCCAGTATCTCACAAGGGGGCAGGATGAACACTGAAGCTTTCTTT.